One sample yielded the 5 T cell receptor beta chains listed below, sequenced in a study of blood T cell repertoires in COVID-19. Clones were read by immunoSEQ multiplex PCR, and TCRdb kept only the in-frame ones, dropping some. This sample has approximately 57,000 clones, with more than 75% found just once. Source material: peripheral blood. These receptors all come from a woman over 75 with acute or convalescent COVID-19.

V is TRBV5-1 and J is TRBJ1-1, with TRBD1 identical over 7 bases. The CDR3 has 13 residues. CDR1 SGHRS and CDR2 YFSETQ come from the germline V gene. The ends lost 1 base at V and 7 bases at J; junction bases unmatched: 4. The CDR3 sequence: CASSLWQGGEAFF. The CDR3 nucleotides read TGCGCCAGCAGCTTGTGGCAGGGGGGTGAAGCTTTCTTT.

The chain employs TRBV27 and TRBJ2-2, with D unresolved. The V gene lost 7 bases and the J gene lost 1 base, with 7 bases spanning the gap. Germline lookup yields CDR1 MNHEY and CDR2 SMNVEV (reference sequence). The CDR3 has 13 amino acids. The CDR3 bases are TGTGCCAGCAAATTTATGAACACCGGGGAGCTGTTTTTT. Amino acids: CASKFMNTGELFF.

V gene TRBV27 combines with J gene TRBJ1-6; D is ambiguous. Germline CDR1 MNHEY, CDR2 SMNVEV (reference sequence). V was trimmed by 6 bases and J by 10 bases, leaving 16 bases between them. This CDR3 contains 14 residues. This CDR3 reads CASSPPAPRSPLHF. The CDR3 coding sequence is TGTGCCAGCAGCCCCCCGGCCCCTAGGTCACCCCTCCACTTT.

In DNA, the CDR3 is TGTGCCAGCAGCCAAGGGGTAGCGGGGGAAGAGACCCAGTACTTC. It translates to CASSQGVAGEETQYF. The chain combines TRBV4-2 with TRBJ2-5; the match to TRBD2 covers 9 bases. CDR1 and CDR2 from the germline V gene are LGHNA and YNFKEQ. Trimming at V came to 1 base and at J to 3 bases, leaving 3 bases not matched to a gene. CDR3 length: 15 amino acids.

This clone is medium-sized. The CDR3 is CASSQSRADRGNTEAFF. CDR3 bases: TGTGCCAGCAGCCAAAGCCGTGCTGACCGAGGGAACACTGAAGCTTTCTTT. The rearrangement links TRBV7-9 to TRBJ1-1; D is unclear. This CDR3 is built from 17 residues. Deletions cut 5 bases from V and 1 base from J, with 20 bases between. Germline V gene data show CDR1 as SEHNR and CDR2 as FQNEAQ (reference sequence).